The clone carrying this T cell receptor beta chain was seen a few times. Produced via immunoSEQ multiplex PCR; TCRdb's table is partial and in-frame only. The profile covers approximately 110,000 clones, with roughly 81% appearing a single time and around 2% taken by the ten largest. The source of the sample is a study of blood T cell repertoires in COVID-19. The overall study: The United States, Italy and Spain supplied acute and convalescent COVID-19 samples. In each case, the material was cDNA or gDNA derived from T cells, B-cell-depleted T cells, or PBMCs.

CDR1 SGHAT and CDR2 FQNNGV come from the germline V gene. The length of the CDR3 is 15 residues. V was cut by 0 bases and J by 2 bases, with 10 bases left in between. The sequence came from a human donor in a cohort sampled during active COVID-19. The sequenced sample was peripheral blood. The rearrangement uses TRBV11-2 and TRBJ1-1; no clear D. This CDR3 is CASSLDSDTNTEAFF. The CDR3 DNA reads as TGTGCCAGCAGCTTAGATTCCGACACAAACACTGAAGCTTTCTTT.